This T cell receptor (beta chain) appears in the sequencing data of a study of blood T cell repertoires in COVID-19. Study-level background: COVID-19 samples collected from the United States, Italy and Spain covered acute and convalescent phases.

Participants had their cohort set by participant-reported clinical history. Profiling relied on immunoSEQ multiplex PCR, and the TCRdb table lists in-frame clones only, not all of them. The sample carries 430,000 or so clones, roughly 90% recorded once. The V gene's germline CDR1 is SGHRS and CDR2 YFSETQ. The V and J ends lost 0 bases and 4 bases respectively, with 16 bases between them. The CDR3 runs 16 residues. This TCR derives from a young woman who had been exposed to COVID-19. Sequenced sample: PBMCs or T cells enriched from blood (not recorded which). The gene calls are TRBV5-1 and TRBJ2-5; maybe TRBD2 (6 bases). This CDR3 is CASSLAVGGIGETQYF. In DNA form, the CDR3 reads TGCGCCAGCAGCTTGGCCGTGGGGGGAATAGGAGAGACCCAGTACTTC.